This T cell receptor (beta chain) was sequenced during a study of human T cells and chemical hapten exposure. TCRdb itself ran the RACE reads through MiXCR, one entry per CDR3 protein. The sample includes under 200,000 distinct CDR3 sequences, around 30% of them seen just once. Per the germline V gene, CDR1 is MGHDK and CDR2 is SYGVNS. V was clipped by 4 bases and J by 8 bases; unmatched bases: 12. CDR3 length equals 16 residues. Study-wide findings and caveats: It should be noted that donors had alopecia, so their immune response may differ from healthy people's. Significantly more large CDR3 similarity clusters arose among expanded TCRs than among controls.

As to time point: patch test 3, about 24 weeks after DPC sensitization. Stated treatment: therapeutic diphenylcyclopropenone sensitization with weekly scalp DPC. This clonotype was seen ten or more times. Its antigen is not identified. J is TRBJ2-1 and V is TRBV25-1, with 9 bases lining up with TRBD2. The sequence came from a woman under 30 with alopecia areata. Some clones in this sample may be carry-over from other donors' samples. The material sequenced was whole blood, taken in connection with sensitization to the hapten diphenylcyclopropenone (DPC). The CDR3 loop is CASSGEGRGGIYEQFF. Written as DNA, the CDR3 is TGTGCCAGCAGTGGTGAGGGGCGGGGGGGAATATATGAGCAGTTCTTC.